The following is a T cell receptor (beta chain) sequence with its context. Its antigen is not identified. UMIs that included a 6-nucleotide sample barcode were added by template switching, which took place during cDNA synthesis. Researchers put TCRalpha and TCRbeta cDNA through two nested PCRs lasting approximately 16 and 9 cycles. TCRdb re-called the 5' RACE reads; one entry per CDR3 protein, DNA not given. This table holds 300,000 to 450,000 distinct CDR3 sequences. Germline assignment: CDR1 SGHRS and CDR2 YFSETQ. The CDR3 spans 14 residues. The data belong to a study of monozygotic twins with inflammatory bowel disease. Study-level results: Reduced clonotype sharing with other individuals was observed in IBD patients relative to healthy twins, especially with disease activity. Patient-specific immunosuppressive treatments may have made repertoires more variable.

The sequenced material came from blood. This receptor was obtained from a human donor with ulcerative colitis or Crohn's disease, or a healthy co-twin of an affected twin (not recorded which). This chain connects TRBV5-1 to TRBJ1-2; TCRdb outputs TRBD1, but without DNA this stays unchecked. CDR3 protein: CASSPATVNYGYTF.